This entry features one T cell receptor beta chain sequence. Germline lookup yields CDR1 SGHVS and CDR2 FNYEAQ. CDR3 length: 16 residues. Trimming shortened V by 5 bases and J by 0 bases, and 16 bases separated the two germline ends. This sample is part of a study of blood T cell repertoires in COVID-19. About the study: The United States, Italy and Spain were the sources of the acute and convalescent COVID-19 samples. From T cells, B-cell-depleted T cells, or PBMCs came the material, which was cDNA or gDNA.

Libraries were prepared by immunoSEQ multiplex PCR; TCRdb keeps only in-frame clonotypes and omits some of them. The profile shows around 470,000 clones, about 90% of them singletons. Sequenced material: PBMCs or T cells enriched from blood (not recorded which). This clonotype was obtained from a man younger than 35 who had recovered from COVID-19. This sequence joins TRBV7-6 and TRBJ1-2, with D tentatively TRBD1 (6 bases). The CDR3 nucleotides read TGTGCCAGCAGCAAAGGGGGGGGAACAGCTAACTATGGCTACACCTTC. This sequence encodes CASSKGGGTANYGYTF. Combining the CDR3 with reference TRBV7-6 and TRBJ1-2 gives the whole variable domain GAGVSQSPRYKVTKRGQDVALRCDPISGHVSLYWYRQALGQGPEFLTYFNYEAQQDKSGLPNDRFSAERPEGSISTLTIQRTEQRDSAMYRCASSKGGGTANYGYTFGSGTRLTVV.